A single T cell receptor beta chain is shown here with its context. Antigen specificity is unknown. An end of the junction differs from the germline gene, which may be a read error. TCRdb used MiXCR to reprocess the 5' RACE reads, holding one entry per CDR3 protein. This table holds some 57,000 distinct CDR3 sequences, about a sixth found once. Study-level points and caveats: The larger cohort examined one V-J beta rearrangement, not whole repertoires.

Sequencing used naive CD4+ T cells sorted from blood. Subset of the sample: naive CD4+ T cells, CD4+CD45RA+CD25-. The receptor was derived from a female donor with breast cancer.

Written as DNA, the CDR3 is TGTGCCAGCAGCTTGGAGCCAGGAACCGGGGAGCCGTTTTTT. This codes for CASSLEPGTGEPFF. This sequence joins TRBV5-5 and TRBJ2-2, with D possibly matching TRBD2 (5 bases). CDR1 is SGHKS, CDR2 YYEKEE, per germline (reference sequence). The CDR3 runs to 14 residues.